A single T cell receptor (beta chain) is shown here with its context. Assay: immunoSEQ multiplex PCR; the TCRdb copy retains only in-frame clones and omits some. The sample records some 180,000 clones, roughly 88% being singletons. This sample is part of a study of blood T cell repertoires in COVID-19. Trimming removed 6 bases from V and 7 bases from J, with 16 bases in between. Per the germline V gene, CDR1 is MNHEY and CDR2 is SMNVEV (reference sequence). The CDR3 totals 15 residues. The clonotype comes from a middle-aged woman with COVID-19, enrolled during active disease. The sequenced material came from peripheral blood. The chain carries TRBV27 and TRBJ1-6, with D unresolved. CDR3 coding DNA: TGTGCCAGCAGGGAGACGGGGATAGGGAATTCACCCCTCCACTTT. It encodes CASRETGIGNSPLHF.